These 5 T cell receptor beta chains share one sample of origin, sequenced in a study of blood T cell repertoires in COVID-19 (dated by TCRdb to the early 2020s). Preparation of the library involved the immunoSEQ multiplex PCR assay. Here the immuneACCESS table is served through TCRdb, limited to in-frame sequences with V and J called. Missing clones are a known gap in these copies; in checked studies unresolved V genes cover under half, and the rest lacks a known reason. The sample yields about 21,000 clones; around four fifths were counted once. The ten largest clones add up to roughly 20% of the sample. Sequencing was carried out using peripheral blood. These TCRs come from a man older than 75 with active or convalescent COVID-19.

The chain is built from TRBV5-5 and TRBJ1-2; the D gene is possibly TRBD1 (6 bases). The CDR3 length is 14 residues. V was pared by 4 bases and J by 2 bases, with 12 bases between. Germline CDR1 SGHKS, CDR2 YYEKEE (reference sequence). The CDR3 sequence: CASSIGQTNYGYTF. The CDR3 DNA reads TGTGCCAGCAGCATCGGACAGACAAACTATGGCTACACCTTC.

The V call is TRBV3-1 (or the pseudogene TRBV3-2), the J call TRBJ1-2; 10 nucleotides match TRBD1. J gave up 8 bases and V 0 bases, and 6 bases lay outside the gene matches. CDR3 length: 15 amino acids. The V gene's germline CDR1 is LGHDT and CDR2 YNNKEL (reference sequence). CDR3 sequence reads: CASSQDLGTGDGYTF. CDR3 DNA: TGTGCCAGCAGCCAAGATTTAGGGACAGGGGACGGCTACACCTTC.

This chain joins TRBV5-1 and TRBJ2-2; 8 bases are shared with TRBD1. Trimming cost V 3 bases and J 0 bases; bases outside gene matches: 1. Germline V gene data show CDR1 as SGHRS and CDR2 as YFSETQ. The CDR3 loop spans 15 amino acids. The CDR3 spells CASSWTGSNTGELFF. In DNA form, the CDR3 reads TGCGCCAGCAGCTGGACAGGGTCGAACACCGGGGAGCTGTTTTTT.

V is TRBV9 and J is TRBJ2-7, with no clear D. The CDR3 consists of 12 residues. The V end lost 2 bases, the J end lost 6 bases, and 9 bases lay between the germline ends. The V gene's germline CDR1 is SGDLS and CDR2 YYNGEE. CDR3: CASSVYSGEQYF. CDR3 DNA sequence: TGTGCCAGCAGCGTCTATTCTGGCGAGCAGTACTTC.

This rearrangement joins TRBV9 to TRBJ2-3; D perhaps matches TRBD2 (5 bases). This CDR3 spans 15 amino acids. Trimming took 5 bases from V and 2 from J, leaving 15 bases between them. Germline loops: CDR1 SGDLS, CDR2 YYNGEE. The DNA of the CDR3 is TGTGCCAGCAGGGACGGACGGGGTGTCACAGATACGCAGTATTTT. Protein sequence: CASRDGRGVTDTQYF.